What follows are 16 T cell receptor beta chains derived from one specimen sequenced in a study of cytomegalovirus exposure and HLA in healthy donors. It was with 60 Vbeta and 13 Jbeta primers that the PCR ran. The table came from immunoSEQ multiplex PCR; TCRdb's copy has only in-frame clones and leaves some out. The profile shows about 170,000 clones, approximately 65% of them singletons. Input material: PBMCs. These TCRs come from a man between 40 and 49 years old in good health and CMV-seronegative.

The genes are TRBV6-5 and TRBJ1-2; 7 nucleotides line up with TRBD1. After removal of 8 bases from V and 4 bases from J, the junction contained 13 bases not matched to a gene. The germline V gene encodes CDR1 MNHEY and CDR2 SVGAGI. The CDR3 is 15 residues long. The DNA for the CDR3 is TGTGCCAGCTTCATAGGGGGACAGTTACCCTATGGCTACACCTTC. Translating gives CASFIGGQLPYGYTF.

The genes are TRBV29-1 and TRBJ2-1, with 8 bases identical to TRBD2. The J segment lost 9 bases and the V segment lost 2 bases, leaving 6 bases of the junction unmatched. The CDR3 extends over 13 amino acids. Germline V gene sequence: CDR1 SQVTM, CDR2 ANQGSEA. The CDR3 DNA follows: TGCAGCGTTGAACGGGGGGGGGCAAGTGAGCAGTTCTTC. This codes for CSVERGGASEQFF.

The V and J genes are TRBV2 and TRBJ1-5; 8 bases fit TRBD1. The CDR3 length is 14 residues. Germline CDR1 is SNHLY and CDR2 is FYNNEI. The V and J ends lost 7 bases and 5 bases, in that order; junction bases with no gene match: 7. CDR3 amino acids: CASTVQGADQPQHF. CDR3 sequence (DNA): TGTGCCAGCACGGTTCAGGGGGCAGATCAGCCCCAGCATTTT.

On this clone: Other DNA sequences in the sample encode the same CDR3. The CDR3 nucleotides read TGCAGCGCGGACAGAGCGTTAACCGGGGAGCTGTTTTTT. This gives the protein CSADRALTGELFF. The chain couples TRBV29-1 to TRBJ2-2; D perhaps matches TRBD1 (6 bases). The CDR3 spans 13 residues. The germline CDR1 and CDR2 sequences are SQVTM and ANQGSEA. Trimming removed 7 bases at V and 5 bases at J, with 14 bases between.

V usage is TRBV19 and J usage is TRBJ2-2; D is uncertain. V was pared by 3 bases and J by 4 bases, with 6 bases between. CDR3 length: 13 amino acids. In germline, CDR1 is LNHDA, CDR2 SQIVND (reference sequence). CDR3 sequence (DNA): TGTGCCAGTAGTATTCGCGGCACCGGGGAGCTGTTTTTT. It yields the protein CASSIRGTGELFF.

Of note for this clone: Within the sample, other DNA sequences also encode this same CDR3. The chain recombines TRBV5-4 with TRBJ1-3; 7 positions match TRBD1. The V gene end was trimmed by 5 bases and the J gene end by 7 bases; junction bases not matched to a gene: 9. The germline V gene encodes CDR1 SGHNT and CDR2 YYREEE (reference sequence). This CDR3 is built from 14 residues. In nucleotides, the CDR3 is TGTGCCAGCAGTTCGACAGGGTTAAGGAACACCATATATTTT. Its protein is CASSSTGLRNTIYF.

Here the CDR3 DNA reads TGTGCCAGCAGCTTGGACAGAGCCTCAGATACGCAGTATTTT. Its translation: CASSLDRASDTQYF. This chain links TRBV5-4 with TRBJ2-3, with unresolved D. V shed 0 bases and J shed 4 bases, with 9 bases lying between them. Germline CDR1 is SGHNT and CDR2 is YYREEE (reference sequence). The CDR3 length is 14 residues.

This clone was found once. This chain joins TRBV7-2 and TRBJ2-7; D perhaps matches TRBD2 (6 bases). Germline V CDR1 and CDR2: SGHTA, FQGNSA. The CDR3 length is 16 residues. The V gene lost 3 bases and the J gene lost 7 bases, with 22 bases spanning the gap. CDR3 in amino acids: CASSFMGRSLGGEQYF. The CDR3 nucleotides are TGTGCCAGCAGCTTTATGGGACGGAGCCTAGGAGGGGAGCAGTACTTC. Complete variable domain (other parts from reference TRBV7-2 and TRBJ2-7): GAGVSQSPSNKVTEKGKDVELRCDPISGHTALYWYRQSLGQGLEFLIYFQGNSAPDKSGLPSDRFSAERTGGSVSTLTIQRTQQEDSAVYLCASSFMGRSLGGEQYFGPGTRLTVT.

This clone showed up just a few times. J is TRBJ2-7 and V is TRBV7-9; possible D gene TRBD1, 5 bases. The germline V and J ends were trimmed by 2 bases and 2 bases, with 10 bases remaining between them. The CDR3 length is 14 residues. The germline V gene has CDR1 SEHNR and CDR2 FQNEAQ (reference sequence). CDR3 sequence reads: CASSLRGRAYEQYF. CDR3 bases: TGTGCCAGCAGCTTAAGGGGCCGGGCCTACGAGCAGTACTTC.

CDR3 sequence: CASSLTSGVGETQYF. CDR3 sequence (DNA): TGTGCCAGCAGCTTGACTAGCGGGGTCGGGGAGACCCAGTACTTC. J is TRBJ2-5 and V is TRBV25-1; 11 bases fit TRBD2. With V trimmed by 6 bases and J by 5 bases, 8 bases remained unmatched. Germline V gives CDR1 MGHDK, CDR2 SYGVNS. The CDR3 length is 15 residues.

In nucleotides, the CDR3 is TGTGCTAGTGGTTTGGCCCGGGACACTTCGTACTCCTACAATGAGCAGTTCTTC. This translates into CASGLARDTSYSYNEQFF. V gene TRBV12-5 combines with J gene TRBJ2-1, with D possibly matching TRBD1 (6 bases). Germline loops: CDR1 LGHNT, CDR2 FRNRAP. The V and J ends lost 1 base and 0 bases respectively, with 16 bases between them. The CDR3 has 18 amino acids. The complete variable domain, with remaining parts taken from reference TRBV12-5 and TRBJ2-1, reads DARVTQTPRHKVTEMGQEVTMRCQPILGHNTVFWYRQTMMQGLELLAYFRNRAPLDDSGMPKDRFSAEMPDATLATLKIQPSEPRDSAVYFCASGLARDTSYSYNEQFFGPGTRLTVL.

This clone has just a few counts. V and J are TRBV19 and TRBJ2-7; 8 nucleotides line up with TRBD1. Germline V lookup: CDR1 LNHDA, CDR2 SQIVND (reference sequence). There are 15 residues in the CDR3. V shed 4 bases, J shed 3 bases, and the junction held 8 bases outside the gene matches. The CDR3 protein is CASSTWTGFDYEQYF. The DNA of the CDR3 is TGTGCCAGTAGTACTTGGACAGGGTTCGACTACGAGCAGTACTTC.

This clone appeared a few times. The V gene is TRBV2, the J gene TRBJ1-5; no clear D gene. The CDR3 is 15 residues long. V was shortened by 7 bases and J by 0 bases, with 13 bases between the two germline ends. CDR1 SNHLY and CDR2 FYNNEI come from the germline V gene. Here the CDR3 reads CASKVSVISNQPQHF. The CDR3 DNA reads TGTGCCAGCAAAGTATCGGTGATTAGCAATCAGCCCCAGCATTTT.

The rearrangement joins TRBV27 to TRBJ2-6; D not certain. CDR3 length: 15 residues. The V gene's germline CDR1 is MNHEY and CDR2 SMNVEV (reference sequence). V lost 5 bases to trimming and J lost 0 bases, with 8 bases between them. CDR3 sequence: CASSPLASGANVLTF. For the CDR3, the DNA is TGTGCCAGCAGTCCTCTGGCCTCTGGGGCCAACGTCCTGACTTTC. The whole variable domain, remainder taken from reference TRBV27 and TRBJ2-6, is EAQVTQNPRYLITVTGKKLTVTCSQNMNHEYMSWYRQDPGLGLRQIYYSMNVEVTDKGDVPEGYKVSRKEKRNFPLILESPSPNQTSLYFCASSPLASGANVLTFGAGSRLTVL.

This chain links TRBV27 with TRBJ1-1; 9 nucleotides match TRBD1. The CDR3 contains 14 residues. Germline V CDR1 and CDR2: MNHEY, SMNVEV (reference sequence). The trim removed 5 bases at V and 5 bases at J, leaving 6 bases unmatched. CDR3 sequence reads: CASSPGTGRTEAFF. DNA of the CDR3: TGTGCCAGCAGTCCCGGGACAGGGAGGACTGAAGCTTTCTTT.

V and J are TRBV19 and TRBJ1-2, with TRBD1 matching 8 bases. This CDR3 is built from 15 residues. Germline V gene data show CDR1 as LNHDA and CDR2 as SQIVND (reference sequence). Trimming at V came to 6 bases and at J to 3 bases, leaving 9 bases not matched to a gene. CDR3 coding DNA: TGTGCCAGTAGCTCCGGGACAGGACACGACTATGGCTACACCTTC. It translates to CASSSGTGHDYGYTF.